These 18 T cell receptor beta chains were all obtained from the same sample, sequenced in a study of CD4 and CD8 cells across lung adenocarcinoma regions (dated by TCRdb to 2016 to 2018). Library generation was performed with PCR. This sample was sequenced with a HiSeq X Ten. TCRdb reprocessing: public reads trimmed at Q25 with fastp, clones called with MiXCR, in-frame beta chains kept. Rows matching on CDR3 protein sequence are summarized as one entry with the most common DNA and genes. The sample table lists around 6,800 distinct CDR3 sequences, under 70% of them with a count of one. The ten largest make up around 43% of the sample. Sequenced: CD8+ T cells from the center of a lung tumor. The cell subset or site label for this specimen denotes: tumor center region. These receptors originate from a male donor with lung adenocarcinoma. The CD4 and CD8 labels of this study may be unreliable.

This clonotype was seen more than once but under ten times. V gene TRBV6-5 combines with J gene TRBJ2-3; 7 nucleotides align to TRBD2. The CDR3 runs to 15 residues. Germline V CDR1 and CDR2: MNHEY, SVGAGI. V was pared by 4 bases and J by 2 bases, with 6 bases of the junction left unmatched. CDR3 loop: CASSFQAGYTDTQYF. For the CDR3, the DNA is TGTGCCAGCAGTTTCCAAGCGGGGTACACAGATACGCAGTATTTT.

The rearrangement joins TRBV12-5 to TRBJ1-2; 7 bases are a match to TRBD1. The CDR3 spans 16 residues. Germline V CDR1 and CDR2: LGHNT, FRNRAP. After removal of 0 bases from V and 6 bases from J, the junction contained 10 bases not matched to a gene. In nucleotides, the CDR3 is TGTGCTAGTGGTTTGGTACTCGGCAGGGGGTGGGATGGCTACACCTTC. As protein: CASGLVLGRGWDGYTF.

A note on this clonotype: The conserved phenylalanine or tryptophan is not found at the CDR3 terminus, so this likely reflects a read error. The chain has TRBV6-1 and TRBJ2-1, with unresolved D. The DNA matches TRBJ2-5 better at its end, which makes the J call doubtful. This CDR3 region has 14 residues. CDR1 and CDR2 (germline): MNHNS, SASEGT. In DNA, the CDR3 is TGTGCCAGCAGTGAAGGTTTGAGCCTCGGAACCCAGTACTCC. Its translation is CASSEGLSLGTQYS.

Turning to this clonotype: Without the conserved terminal phenylalanine or tryptophan, this CDR3 likely stems from a read error. It is unclear where the CDR3 begins or ends on the DNA, so no DNA is shown, and the CDR3 is as TCRdb lists it. V is TRBV5-2 and J is TRBJ2-1; the table names TRBD2, a call not compared with the DNA. TRBV5-2 is described as a pseudogene. The CDR3 extends over 20 residues, inclusive of both ends. The chain's CDR3 is CASKVRAEGQAGSGREPGMR.

To note about this clonotype: A much larger clone sits a single nucleotide away, making a read error possible. The chain carries TRBV6-2 or TRBV6-3 and TRBJ2-4; D may be TRBD2 (5 bases). CDR1 is MNHEY, CDR2 SVGEGT, per germline. CDR3 length: 14 residues. V was trimmed by 6 bases and J by 13 bases, leaving 22 bases between them. CDR3 bases: TGTGCCAGCAGAACCCCTTCCCCCCGGGATGAGCAGTACTTC. Translating gives CASRTPSPRDEQYF.

This chain joins TRBV4-1 and TRBJ2-3; D not resolved. The DNA end is a closer match to TRBJ2-7, so the J assignment may be wrong. Germline CDR1 reads MGHRA; CDR2 reads YSYEKL. The CDR3 has 14 residues. The CDR3, as DNA: TGCGCCAGCAGCCCCTCTGATCCCGCCGATACGCAGTACTTC. Translated, it gives CASSPSDPADTQYF.

Note on this clonotype: The junction and the germline gene differ at one end; a read error may be behind it. DNA of the CDR3: TGTGCCAGCAGGGCACGCGGAGCCCGTGGCCAAGATACCCAGTACTTC. Its protein product is CASRARGARGQDTQYF. The chain has TRBV27 and TRBJ2-5; D is undetermined. The CDR3 contains 16 residues. CDR1 MNHEY and CDR2 SMNVEV come from the germline V gene (reference sequence).

The chain joins TRBV6-2 or TRBV6-3 to TRBJ2-3; TRBD2 aligns across 9 bases. V was clipped by 0 bases and J by 7 bases; unmatched bases: 8. The germline V gene has CDR1 MNHEY and CDR2 SVGEGT. This CDR3 comprises 16 residues. CDR3 region: CASSYSGGRASHTQYF. DNA of the CDR3: TGTGCCAGCAGTTACTCTGGCGGGAGGGCCAGTCATACGCAGTATTTT.

The V call is TRBV12-3 or TRBV12-4, the J call TRBJ2-1, with a tentative D call TRBD1 (5 bases). There are 15 residues in the CDR3. V shed 5 bases and J shed 5 bases, with 16 bases lying between them. In nucleotides, the CDR3 is TGTGCCAGCAGTCTAGGGGTCAGCCACGACAATGAGCAGTTCTTC. It specifies CASSLGVSHDNEQFF.

This clonotype is judged large. In DNA form, the CDR3 reads TGTGCCAGCAACGTGGGGACAGGGAGGTACAATGAGCAGTTCTTC. Encoded protein: CASNVGTGRYNEQFF. The rearrangement uses TRBV6-1 and TRBJ2-1, with TRBD1 matching 9 bases. Unmatched junction bases numbered 8, after V lost 7 bases and J lost 4 bases. This CDR3 has 15 residues. Germline assignment: CDR1 MNHNS and CDR2 SASEGT.

The chain carries TRBV6-1 and TRBJ2-2; 13 bases are shared with TRBD2. The CDR3 totals 20 residues. The junction had 11 bases not matched to a gene; V was cut back by 4 bases and J by 0 bases. Germline loops: CDR1 MNHNS, CDR2 SASEGT. The CDR3 spells CASSVLPGTSGNPNTGELFF. For the CDR3, the DNA is TGTGCCAGCAGTGTGCTACCGGGGACTAGCGGGAACCCGAACACCGGGGAGCTGTTTTTT.

In its sample, this clonotype was seen a few times. This chain links TRBV6-1 with TRBJ2-6; D is unresolved. V dropped 1 base and J dropped 1 base, with 5 bases sitting between them. The length of the CDR3 is 15 residues. Looked up from germline, CDR1 is MNHNS and CDR2 is SASEGT. This CDR3 is CASSEGVSGANVLTF. DNA for the CDR3: TGTGCCAGCAGTGAAGGCGTTTCTGGGGCCAACGTCCTGACTTTC.

Of note for this clonotype: Germline is not matched at one junction end, which may reflect a read error. The chain recombines TRBV4-1 with TRBJ2-1; either TRBD1 or TRBD2 may fit D (5 bases each). The germline V gene has CDR1 MGHRA and CDR2 YSYEKL. The CDR3 is 15 amino acids. The CDR3 is CGSSQSASGPDEECF. The CDR3 nucleotides read TGCGGCAGCAGCCAGTCGGCTTCGGGGCCCGACGAGGAGTGCTTC.

This clonotype came up many times. A much larger clone sits a single nucleotide away, making a read error possible. The rearrangement uses TRBV27 and TRBJ2-4; unclear D gene. V was clipped by 5 bases and J by 13 bases, with 18 bases between them. CDR3 length: 13 amino acids. Germline loops: CDR1 MNHEY, CDR2 SMNVEV (reference sequence). The CDR3 DNA follows: TGTGCCAGCAGTCCCAACTTACCCCATGAGCAGTACTTC. It specifies CASSPNLPHEQYF.

The chain employs TRBV6-1 and TRBJ2-6, with D possibly TRBD1 on 6 matching bases. Germline CDR1 is MNHNS and CDR2 is SASEGT. CDR3 length equals 17 residues. V lost 7 bases, J lost 16 bases, and 32 bases lay in between. Here the CDR3 reads CASTGVGAAPCSYELTF. In nucleotides, the CDR3 is TGTGCCAGCACCGGGGTGGGGGCAGCTCCTTGCTCCTACGAGCTGACTTTC.

This clonotype was counted between two and nine times. The chain uses TRBV6-5 and TRBJ2-3; 10 positions match TRBD2. This CDR3 comprises 15 residues. Per germline, CDR1 MNHEY and CDR2 SVGAGI. V lost 2 bases and J lost 6; bases outside the gene matches: 5. The CDR3 spells CASSYSPSGSDTQYF. CDR3 DNA sequence: TGTGCCAGCAGTTACAGCCCTAGCGGGAGTGATACGCAGTATTTT.

This clonotype was observed a handful of times. Germline and junction disagree at one end, which may indicate a read error. This rearrangement joins TRBV7-2 to TRBJ2-3, with D tentatively TRBD2 (7 bases). Germline values: CDR1 SGHTA, CDR2 FQGNSA. This CDR3 region has 19 residues. CDR3 in amino acids: CASTNSSGLGGGARDTQYF. As DNA, the CDR3 is TGTGCCAGCACCAACTCGTCGGGGCTAGGGGGAGGGGCCCGAGATACCCAGTATTTC.

The rearrangement uses TRBV19 and TRBJ2-2; D gene unclear. CDR1 is LNHDA and CDR2 is SQIVND in the germline V gene (reference sequence). The germline V and J ends were trimmed by 5 bases and 6 bases, with 1 base remaining between them. CDR3 size: 10 residues. The CDR3 bases are TGTGCCAGTAGTGCCGGGGAGCTGTTTTTT. Residues: CASSAGELFF.